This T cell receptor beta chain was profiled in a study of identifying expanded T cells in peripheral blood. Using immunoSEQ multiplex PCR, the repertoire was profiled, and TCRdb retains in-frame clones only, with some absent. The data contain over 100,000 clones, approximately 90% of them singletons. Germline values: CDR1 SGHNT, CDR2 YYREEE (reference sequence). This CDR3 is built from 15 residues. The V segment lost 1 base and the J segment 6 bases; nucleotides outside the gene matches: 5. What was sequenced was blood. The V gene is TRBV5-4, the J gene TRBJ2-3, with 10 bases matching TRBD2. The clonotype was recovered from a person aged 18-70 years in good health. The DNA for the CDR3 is TGTGCCAGCAGCTTGAGCGGGGGGGCACCGGATACGCAGTATTTT. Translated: CASSLSGGAPDTQYF.